This T cell receptor (beta chain) was recovered during a study of T cell changes during pregnancy in multiple sclerosis. The assay was immunoSEQ multiplex PCR, and TCRdb's table has in-frame clones only and misses some. The sample holds roughly 89,000 clones, approximately 95% seen once. The CDR3 consists of 16 residues. V gave up 4 bases and J gave up 0 bases, with 17 bases separating them. Looked up from germline, CDR1 is SGHNT and CDR2 is YYREEE (reference sequence). The specimen comprised peripheral blood, sampled after pregnancy. V usage is TRBV5-4 and J usage is TRBJ2-7; TRBD2 might be the D (7 bases). The sequence derives from a female donor in good health, enrolled as a control in a pregnancy study. The CDR3 sequence is CASSEGGGGSSYEQYF. In nucleotides, the CDR3 is TGTGCCAGCAGCGAGGGGGGGGGCGGGAGCTCCTACGAGCAGTACTTC.